This T cell receptor beta chain was sequenced in a study of metastatic and nonmetastatic thyroid tumors. TCRdb re-called the PCR reads through MiXCR. The sample consists of tens of thousands of clones, roughly 18% of them appearing once. CDR1 WSHSY and CDR2 SAAADI come from the germline V gene. The CDR3 has 18 residues. Concerning this clone: Its ends do not fully match the called genes, so a read error is possible.

Ahead of thyroid surgery, no patient had received treatment of any kind. The sequencing sample was made of adjacent normal tissue. The receptor was derived from a male donor with papillary thyroid cancer or a benign thyroid nodule (not recorded which). Some clones in this sample may be carry-over from other donors' samples. This chain joins TRBV10-2 and TRBJ2-1; TRBD2 aligns across 8 bases. The CDR3 DNA is TGCGCCAGCAGTCCGGGACTAACGGGGGGGCTTACCTACAATGAGCAGCTCTTC. Its protein is CASSPGLTGGLTYNEQLF.